This is a list of T cell receptor beta chains from one sample in a study of type 1 regulatory T cells. These TCRs are of unknown antigen specificity. TCRdb ran MiXCR on the reads and lists one entry per CDR3 protein. The sample gives 70,000 or so distinct CDR3 sequences, around 21% of which show up once; roughly 8.3% is in the top ten. The sample was cultured type 1 regulatory T (Tr1) cells, either the whole culture or a sorted fraction (not recorded which). Receptors were obtained from a human donor in good health. Each CDR3 is given with its conserved first and last residue. The order of the fields is D gene, V gene, clone size, J gene, CDR3 DNA, CDR3 protein. A D gene is named only where the DNA matches it firmly. The listing skips clone size in some rows; elsewhere it reads once, few, many or a size class.

.	TRBV29-1	medium-sized	TRBJ2-1	TGCAGCGTTACCGTCTTAGGGAATGAGCAGTTCTTC	CSVTVLGNEQFF
TRBD1	TRBV11-3	.	TRBJ2-5	TGTGCCAGCAGCTTACCAGGGGGAGTGACCCAGTACTTC	CASSLPGGVTQYF
TRBD1	TRBV12-3/TRBV12-4	.	TRBJ2-2	TGTGCCAGCAGTTTCCCCAACGACAGGGAAGGGGACACCGGGGAGCTGTTTTTT	CASSFPNDREGDTGELFF
.	TRBV30	once	TRBJ2-2	TGTGCCCTTAGAGGCAGTCTAACCGGGGAGCTGTTTTTT	CALRGSLTGELFF
.	TRBV12-3/TRBV12-4	few	TRBJ1-2	TGTGCCAGCCGAAAATCGACCGCCGACTACACCTTC	CASRKSTADYTF
.	TRBV20-1	few	TRBJ2-3	TGCAGTGCAGCGCGCGGGGATACGCAGTATTTT	CSAARGDTQYF
.	TRBV10-3	.	TRBJ1-2	TGTGCCATCAGGAAGGGTGAAGTCGACTATGGCTACACCTTC	CAIRKGEVDYGYTF
TRBD1	TRBV5-4	many	TRBJ2-7	TGTGCCAGCAGCACGGACAGGCGCCACGAGCAGTACTTC	CASSTDRRHEQYF
.	TRBV6-1	.	TRBJ1-2	TGTGCCAGCAGTGATTCCCTCTATGGCTACACCTTC	CASSDSLYGYTF
TRBD1	TRBV3-1	few	TRBJ2-7	TGTGCCAGCAGCCAAGGGGCAGGGGGTGGCAACGAGCAGTACTTC	CASSQGAGGGNEQYF
.	TRBV9	few	TRBJ2-7	TGTGCCAGCAGCGTAGGAGGGTATAGCTCCTACGAGCAGTACTTC	CASSVGGYSSYEQYF
TRBD1	TRBV5-1	.	TRBJ1-1	TGCGCCAGCAGCTTTCGGACAGGGGACACTGAAGCTTTCTTT	CASSFRTGDTEAFF
.	TRBV4-3	few	TRBJ2-6	TGCGCCAGCAGCCCAACGTGGGGGACCGGGGCCAACGTCCTGACTTTC	CASSPTWGTGANVLTF
.	TRBV6-1	.	TRBJ1-1	TGTGCCAGCCCATCCACAGCTAACACTGAAGCTTTCTTT	CASPSTANTEAFF
.	TRBV24-1	many	TRBJ1-1	TGTGCCACCAGGGAGTCAATGAACACTGAAGCTTTCTTT	CATRESMNTEAFF
.	TRBV7-3	few	TRBJ2-7	TGTGCCAGCAGCTTAAATGGGGGTGGCGACGAGCAGTACTTC	CASSLNGGGDEQYF
.	TRBV25-1	few	TRBJ2-4	TGTGCCAGCAGTGGCAGGGATGGCTCGGCCAAAAACATTCAGTACTTC	CASSGRDGSAKNIQYF
.	TRBV15	few	TRBJ1-5	TGTGCCACCAGCAGAGGTCTTGGGTTCAATCAGCCCCAGCATTTT	CATSRGLGFNQPQHF
TRBD1	TRBV19	.	TRBJ1-1	TGTGCCAGTAGTCCCCGACAGGGAAGGACTGAAGCTTTCTTT	CASSPRQGRTEAFF
TRBD1	TRBV13	.	TRBJ2-7	TGTGCCAGCAGCTGGGGACAGACCTCTCTCTCCTACGAGCAGTACTTC	CASSWGQTSLSYEQYF
.	TRBV5-3	few	TRBJ1-1	TGTGCCAGAAGCCACGAAGACACACCGGAGCGTAGCGCTTTCTTT	CARSHEDTPERSAFF
.	TRBV5-1	.	TRBJ1-1	TGCGCCAGCAGCTTAACTGGGGTTATGAACACTGAAGCTTTCTTT	CASSLTGVMNTEAFF
.	TRBV5-6	few	TRBJ2-2	TGTGCCAGCAGCTTTTGGGCCGGGCGGGAGCTGTTTTTT	CASSFWAGRELFF
.	TRBV28	few	TRBJ2-5	TGTGCCAGCAGTCCCCACACCGGCCAAGAGACCCAGTACTTC	CASSPHTGQETQYF
.	TRBV27	.	TRBJ1-4	TGTGCCAGCAGCAAGGGGGGGCGCAGAGAAAAACTGTTTTTT	CASSKGGRREKLFF
TRBD1	TRBV18	.	TRBJ2-7	TGTGCCAGCTCACCACTCACAGGGGGTAACTACGAGCAGTACTTC	CASSPLTGGNYEQYF
.	TRBV29-1	many	TRBJ2-3	TGCAGCGTTGAGGGGGGAGGCACAGATACGCAGTATTTT	CSVEGGGTDTQYF
.	TRBV5-6	many	TRBJ2-3	TGTGCCAGCAGCTTGGGGGGTGGCGGGAAGACAGATACGCAGTATTTT	CASSLGGGGKTDTQYF
.	TRBV9	.	TRBJ1-2	TGTGCCAGCAGCCCCGGGAGGGATGGCTACACCTTC	CASSPGRDGYTF